The clone carrying this T cell receptor (beta chain) was observed a few times. Its target is unknown. No infections or other immune events were documented during collection. Trimming removed 5 bases from V and 8 bases from J, with 19 bases in between. Germline CDR1 is SGHNT and CDR2 is YYREEE (reference sequence). This CDR3 has 14 residues. The sample is drawn from a study of identifying expanded T cells in peripheral blood. Broader study findings: Variance in clone template counts between approximately two-week samples significantly increased with total template count across all healthy donors. Differentially abundant clones: roughly 1.2 between replicates, roughly 16 at about two weeks, around 19 at four.

Sequencing was performed with immunoSEQ multiplex PCR; in TCRdb, only in-frame clones are kept and a portion is missing. The sample holds approximately 110,000 clones; about nine tenths are singletons and the top ten take 7.5% to 10%. The chain couples TRBV5-4 to TRBJ1-1; tentatively, D is TRBD1 (6 bases). Sequencing was performed on blood. This receptor was taken from a person between 18 and 69 years old in good health. The CDR3 DNA reads TGTGCCAGCAGGAACGACCTACAGGGTCTAGAAGCTTTCTTT. Its translation: CASRNDLQGLEAFF.